Listed here are 21 T cell receptor beta chains from one sample, sequenced in a study of high-grade serous ovarian cancer treatment subgroups. TCRdb keeps only in-frame clones here, not all; method: immunoSEQ multiplex PCR. Counted here are 35,000 to 45,000 clones, around three quarters occurring once; the ten biggest clones make up less than 4%. Tumor samples were taken before definitive surgery or chemotherapy. Sequenced: tumor tissue. All receptors derive from a human donor with high-grade serous ovarian cancer.

V is TRBV10-3 and J is TRBJ1-2; TRBD1 aligns across 10 bases. Germline assignment: CDR1 ENHRY and CDR2 SYGVKD. V shed 4 bases, J shed 9 bases, and the junction held 20 bases outside the gene matches. This CDR3 is built from 18 residues. The CDR3 DNA reads as TGTGCCATCAGTGTTTCCCCTCTCCCCGGGACAGGGGTTAATAGCTACACCTTC. Amino acids: CAISVSPLPGTGVNSYTF.

The V and J genes are TRBV28 and TRBJ2-1, with 7 bases matching TRBD1. This CDR3 is 14 amino acids long. The V gene's germline CDR1 is MDHEN and CDR2 SYDVKM. After removal of 6 bases from V and 7 bases from J, the junction contained 9 bases not matched to a gene. CDR3 region: CASRPDRVGNEQFF. As DNA, the CDR3 is TGTGCCAGCAGACCCGACAGGGTTGGGAATGAGCAGTTCTTC.

V usage is TRBV11-1 and J usage is TRBJ2-1; 7 nucleotides match TRBD1. The germline gives CDR1 SGHAT, CDR2 FQDESV (reference sequence). The length of the CDR3 is 15 residues. The ends lost 4 bases at V and 4 bases at J; junction bases unmatched: 7. The CDR3 DNA reads as TGTGCCAGCAGCTCGTTACAGGGGAAATACAATGAGCAGTTCTTC. Protein sequence: CASSSLQGKYNEQFF.

This chain joins TRBV28 and TRBJ2-1; TRBD1 is a possible D gene (6 bases). The V gene lost 10 bases and the J gene lost 5 bases, with 15 bases spanning the gap. The length of the CDR3 is 13 residues. Per the germline V gene, CDR1 is MDHEN and CDR2 is SYDVKM. The CDR3 DNA is TGTGCCACCCCCCAACAGGGTAACAATGAGCAGTTCTTC. Translating it yields CATPQQGNNEQFF. The complete variable domain, with remaining parts taken from reference TRBV28 and TRBJ2-1, reads DVKVTQSSRYLVKRTGEKVFLECVQDMDHENMFWYRQDPGLGLRLIYFSYDVKMKEKGDIPEGYSVSREKKERFSLILESASTNQTSMYLCATPQQGNNEQFFGPGTRLTVL.

This clone was counted only a few times. This chain joins TRBV25-1 and TRBJ2-5; D is uncertain. Germline CDR1 and CDR2: MGHDK and SYGVNS. CDR3 length: 13 residues. V was trimmed by 7 bases and J by 4 bases, leaving 13 bases between them. In nucleotides, the CDR3 is TGTGCCAGCACCCCTGGAGTTGGAGAGACCCAGTACTTC. Protein product: CASTPGVGETQYF.

V is TRBV4-3 and J is TRBJ2-1, with no clear D. CDR3 size: 16 residues. Germline-derived CDR1 and CDR2 are LGHNA and YSLEER. Trimming removed 1 base from V and 1 base from J, with 11 bases in between. CDR3 loop: CASSQVWSQSYNEQFF. DNA of the CDR3: TGCGCCAGCAGCCAAGTTTGGTCACAGTCCTACAATGAGCAGTTCTTC.

This chain links TRBV11-2 with TRBJ1-1; a possible D gene is TRBD1 (6 bases). Per germline, CDR1 SGHAT and CDR2 FQNNGV. Trimming shortened V by 0 bases and J by 11 bases, and 13 bases separated the two germline ends. The CDR3 sequence is 13 residues long. CDR3 residues: CASSLEEGVVAFF. In DNA, the CDR3 is TGTGCCAGCAGCTTAGAGGAGGGGGTGGTGGCTTTCTTT.

The CDR3 nucleotides are TGTGCCATCACTAGGGGACAGCCTTCCGACTACAATGAGCAGTTCTTC. Translating it yields CAITRGQPSDYNEQFF. The J gene is TRBJ2-1, the V gene TRBV10-3; the match to TRBD1 covers 7 bases. This CDR3 is 16 amino acids long. V lost 7 bases and J lost 3; bases outside the gene matches: 12. Germline CDR1 is ENHRY and CDR2 is SYGVKD.

J is TRBJ2-3 and V is TRBV6-5, with 8 bases that match TRBD2. Germline loops: CDR1 MNHEY, CDR2 SVGAGI. The CDR3 has 15 amino acids. With V trimmed by 5 bases and J by 6 bases, 10 bases remained unmatched. The CDR3 region is CASSRGAGEGDTQYF. In DNA form, the CDR3 reads TGTGCCAGCAGTCGGGGAGCGGGAGAAGGGGATACGCAGTATTTT.

The gene calls are TRBV19 and TRBJ2-1; D is perhaps TRBD2 (6 bases). Germline CDR1 LNHDA, CDR2 SQIVND (reference sequence). Trimming shortened V by 9 bases and J by 7 bases, and 31 bases separated the two germline ends. The CDR3 contains 18 residues. CDR3 sequence reads: CASPPLIQGGRFGNEQFF. For the CDR3, the DNA is TGTGCCAGCCCCCCTCTAATCCAGGGAGGAAGGTTTGGGAATGAGCAGTTCTTC.

This clone appeared a single time. V and J are TRBV6-5 and TRBJ2-2; D uncertain. V lost 4 bases, J lost 2 bases, and 11 bases lay in between. The length of the CDR3 is 15 residues. Germline V gives CDR1 MNHEY, CDR2 SVGAGI. The CDR3 is CASSFSGPNTGELFF. The CDR3 DNA follows: TGTGCCAGCAGTTTCTCAGGACCCAACACCGGGGAGCTGTTTTTT.

This clone showed up just once. The chain is built from TRBV12-5 and TRBJ1-2; 9 nucleotides agree with TRBD1. Losses at the gene ends were 0 bases for V and 6 bases for J; bases not matched to a gene: 5. The CDR3 loop spans 15 amino acids. The germline CDR1 and CDR2 sequences are LGHNT and FRNRAP. The chain's CDR3 is CASGLVRGQGHGYTF. In DNA form, the CDR3 reads TGTGCTAGTGGTTTGGTAAGGGGACAGGGACATGGCTACACCTTC.

The chain is built from TRBV7-9 and TRBJ2-2; 8 nucleotides line up with TRBD1. The junction had 7 bases not matched to a gene; V was cut back by 3 bases and J by 7 bases. This CDR3 comprises 15 residues. Looked up from germline, CDR1 is SEHNR and CDR2 is FQNEAQ (reference sequence). The CDR3 sequence: CASSFRDRLDGELFF. For the CDR3, the DNA is TGTGCCAGCAGCTTCCGGGACAGGCTAGACGGGGAGCTGTTTTTT.

This clone was detected only once. The rearrangement joins TRBV6-5 to TRBJ1-1, with unresolved D. Trimming stripped 4 bases from V and 4 bases from J, with 13 bases between. The CDR3 consists of 14 residues. Germline V gene data show CDR1 as MNHEY and CDR2 as SVGAGI. The CDR3 DNA follows: TGTGCCAGCAGTTCGGGGAACTCGGGCACTGAAGCTTTCTTT. This translates into CASSSGNSGTEAFF.

This clone turned up a few times. This chain links TRBV5-1 with TRBJ2-7, with a tentative D call TRBD2 (6 bases). The CDR3 length is 14 residues. The V end was cut by 4 bases, the J end by 4 bases, with 15 bases between. CDR1 and CDR2 from the germline V gene are SGHRS and YFSETQ. The DNA for the CDR3 is TGCGCCAGCAGCGTATGGGGGGACTCATACGAGCAGTACTTC. Protein: CASSVWGDSYEQYF.

Concerning this clone itself: Sequence at one end of the junction differs from germline and may be a read error. The chain recombines TRBV20-1 with TRBJ1-5; D is undetermined. Germline V gene lookup returns CDR1 DFQATT and CDR2 SNEGSKA (reference sequence). CDR3 length equals 10 residues. CDR3 nucleotide sequence: TGCAGTGCTGGAGATGCGGCCCAGCATTTT. This translates into CSAGDAAQHF.

This clone was observed a single time. The gene calls are TRBV7-6 and TRBJ2-5; no clear D. There are 13 residues in the CDR3. Germline-derived CDR1 and CDR2 are SGHVS and FNYEAQ. Between the trimmed V and J ends, which lost 5 bases and 2 bases, there was a span of 9 bases. CDR3 sequence reads: CASSTDRQETQYF. In DNA form, the CDR3 reads TGTGCCAGCAGCACGGACCGTCAAGAGACCCAGTACTTC.

The chain couples TRBV11-2 to TRBJ2-1; D unresolved. The CDR3 is 13 amino acids. The germline CDR1 and CDR2 sequences are SGHAT and FQNNGV. V was clipped by 5 bases and J by 15 bases, with 20 bases between them. CDR3 sequence: CASSRTPGDPRFF. The DNA for the CDR3 is TGTGCCAGCAGCCGAACCCCCGGAGATCCGCGGTTCTTC.

This chain joins TRBV27 and TRBJ2-7; 12 bases line up with TRBD2. Trimming removed 5 bases from V and 1 base from J; junction bases left unmatched: 3. Germline assignment: CDR1 MNHEY and CDR2 SMNVEV (reference sequence). This CDR3 is 15 amino acids long. The DNA of the CDR3 is TGTGCCAGCAGTACAGGGACTAGCGGGTCCTACGAGCAGTACTTC. Translation gives CASSTGTSGSYEQYF.

This clone was observed a single time. The chain has TRBV7-3 and TRBJ2-1, with TRBD2 matching 8 bases. Germline V lookup: CDR1 SGHTA, CDR2 FQGTGA. Trimming at V came to 3 bases and at J to 6 bases, leaving 10 bases not matched to a gene. There are 16 residues in the CDR3. The CDR3 sequence: CASSFFSGRGRNEQFF. CDR3 coding DNA: TGTGCCAGCAGCTTTTTCAGCGGGAGAGGGCGCAATGAGCAGTTCTTC.

The V and J genes are TRBV4-3 and TRBJ2-7, with D possibly TRBD2 on 6 matching bases. This CDR3 spans 17 amino acids. Germline V gene sequence: CDR1 LGHNA, CDR2 YSLEER. V was trimmed by 2 bases and J by 2 bases, leaving 19 bases between them. The CDR3 region has the DNA TGCGCCAGCAGCCAAAGTCGTGCGCGGACTATCGCCTACGAGCAGTACTTC. Translation gives CASSQSRARTIAYEQYF.